The text below deals with one TCR beta chain. This clonotype was observed at least ten times. Its antigen is not yet known. It has no much larger one-base neighbor in the sample; base qualities were not kept. This sample was taken from a study of immune aging and cytomegalovirus after organ transplant (TCRdb year 2021). Turning to the overall study: Three-drug immunosuppression with prednisone, tacrolimus, and mycophenolate was given to all transplant recipients.

Trimming at the junction amounts to 4 bases on V and 0 bases on J, and the germline ends lie 9 bases apart. CDR1 and CDR2, looked up from the germline V gene, are SGHRS and YFSETQ. The CDR3 measures 14 amino acids from cysteine to phenylalanine. The CDR3 DNA has 42 bases and is translated from base 1. On the study overall, not on this receptor specifically: Since the sequencing data did not include a CD57 measurement, a conservative gene-based definition of aging was used in its place. Following viremia, aged-phenotype cells rose post-transplant in clones of any size, with the rise occurring earlier in large clones (days 200-264) than in small clones. Large clones contained a higher proportion of TEMRA cells, and the seven largest clones (around 1,900 cells) acquired aged and TEMRA cells while losing TCM cells.

Receptor amplification or capture employed single-cell sequencing. The run used an Illumina NovaSeq 6000. For cell capture and library preparation, the team used the BD Rhapsody Targeted mRNA and AbSeq Reagent Kit in a microwell format. Libraries were prepared to cover TCR, sample tags, AbSeq, and targeted mRNA from the Human T-Cell Expression Panel plus custom TOX and TOX2 primers. Sequencing of the libraries was done on an Illumina NovaSeq. In the source study's methods: The analysis covered 9,000 to 13,000 cells in total, of which 7076 were CD8 T cells and approximately 4,500 were CD8 T cells with an identifiable TCR CDR3. The BD Rhapsody Targeted Analysis Pipeline, including V(D)J processing, was run on the Seven Bridges Genomics platform to process the raw data. Quality control, Sample Tag demultiplexing with Lex-BDSMK, clone identification with VDJ Explorer, and Seurat clustering were all done in SeqGeq 1.6.0. A clone was considered non-expanded if it made up <1% of CD8 T cells, and considered a clonal expansion if it made up >2.5% of the sample. In-frame beta chains were kept once TCRdb had trimmed the public reads at Q25 with fastp and called clones with MiXCR. Rows with a matching CDR3 protein are joined into one entry that keeps the most common DNA and genes. The V and J calls come from TCRdb's annotation, not from the publication. Within this sample are 20,000 to 25,000 distinct CDR3 sequences, with 36% of them counted one time only. The ten largest clones add up to 25% to 30% of the sample.

The sample's time point label, in plain terms: five sample-tagged time points from pre-transplant (day -1) to day 368 post-transplant, pooled. Thawed PBMC were stimulated with a CMV IE-1 overlapping peptide library for 12 hours, with no transport inhibitors added. After thawing, cells rested overnight before stimulation in R10 medium with CD28/CD49d costimulation. The IE-1 peptide library was made up of 15-amino-acid peptides with 11-amino-acid overlaps. Each time point was barcoded with BD Single-Cell Multiplexing Kit Sample Tags, pooled, and stained with oligo-conjugated anti-CD45RA plus sorting antibodies. A BD FACSAria III was used to sort CMV-responsive CD8+CD137+ and CD4+CD154+ T cells at 4-way purity. Blood samples were drawn into EDTA vacutainers and processed by Ficoll gradient within 1-24 hours.

The chain is assembled from TRBV5-1 and TRBJ2-3; the D gene is perhaps TRBD2, on 6 matching bases. The receptor was isolated from a female donor who had a heart transplant and CMV viremia. Material: CMV peptide-activated CD4+ and CD8+ T cells sorted from blood, obtained at five time points, pooled. The cell subset or site label here, explained by the study, means: sorted CD8+CD137+ and CD4+CD154+ T cells after about 12 h CMV IE-1 peptide stimulation. The CDR3: CASSHSGSTDTQYF. The sequenced DNA is TGCGCCAGCAGCCATAGCGGAAGCACAGATACGCAGTATTTT. The full variable domain, with segments outside the CDR3 supplied by the reference TRBV5-1 and TRBJ2-3 proteins, appears as KAGVTQTPRYLIKTRGQQVTLSCSPISGHRSVSWYQQTPGQGLQFLFEYFSETQRNKGNFPGRFSGRQFSNSRSEMNVSTLELGDSALYLCASSHSGSTDTQYFGPGTRLTVL.